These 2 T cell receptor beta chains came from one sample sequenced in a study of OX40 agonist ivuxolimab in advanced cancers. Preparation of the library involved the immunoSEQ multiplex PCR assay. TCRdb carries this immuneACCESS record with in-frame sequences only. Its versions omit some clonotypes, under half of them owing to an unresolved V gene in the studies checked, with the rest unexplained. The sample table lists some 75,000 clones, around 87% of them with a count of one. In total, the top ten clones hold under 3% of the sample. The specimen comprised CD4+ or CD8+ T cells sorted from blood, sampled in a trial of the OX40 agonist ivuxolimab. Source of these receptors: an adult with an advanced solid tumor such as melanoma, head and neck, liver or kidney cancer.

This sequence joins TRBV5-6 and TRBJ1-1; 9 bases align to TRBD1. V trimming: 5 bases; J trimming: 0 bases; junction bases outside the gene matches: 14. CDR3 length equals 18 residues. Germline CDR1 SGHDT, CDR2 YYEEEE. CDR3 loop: CASRLTRQGGLLNTEAFF. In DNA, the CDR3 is TGTGCCAGCAGGTTAACTAGACAGGGGGGACTTCTGAACACTGAAGCTTTCTTT.

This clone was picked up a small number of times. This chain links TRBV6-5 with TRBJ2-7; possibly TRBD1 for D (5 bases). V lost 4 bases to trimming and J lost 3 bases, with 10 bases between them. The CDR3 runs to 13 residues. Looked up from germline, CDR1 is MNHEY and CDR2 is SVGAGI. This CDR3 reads CASSSPRGYEQYF. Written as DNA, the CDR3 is TGTGCCAGCAGTTCCCCAAGGGGCTACGAGCAGTACTTC.